Listed here are 8 T cell receptor beta chains from one sample, sequenced in a study of naive and memory T cell subsets. Study-wide points: A few larger clonotypes appeared in naive repertoires, especially CD8, possibly memory cells re-expressing CD45RA.

For these TCRs, the target antigens are not known. The beta constant-region primer was an equimolar mix of two oligonucleotides covering TRBC1 and TRBC2. Ligated cDNA was amplified by four rounds of PCR with nested alpha and beta constant-region primers and SP2. In TCRdb, the UMI-ligation and nested PCR reads were re-called with MiXCR into one record per CDR3 protein. This sample carries roughly 97,000 distinct CDR3 sequences, around 13% of them seen once, and the ten largest clones take about 3%. Material: naive CD8+ T cells from blood. Every receptor here comes from a human donor in good health.

This clonotype showed up many times. The rearrangement links TRBV10-3 to TRBJ2-1; D perhaps matches TRBD2 (5 bases). V gave up 3 bases and J gave up 8 bases, with 11 bases separating them. CDR1 ENHRY and CDR2 SYGVKD come from the germline V gene. This CDR3 contains 13 residues. The CDR3 loop is CAISDAGADEQFF. DNA for the CDR3: TGTGCCATCAGTGATGCGGGTGCGGATGAGCAGTTCTTC.

The table lists this clonotype with a few counts. CDR3 loop: CASSAQGDEQYF. CDR3 nucleotide sequence: TGTGCCAGCAGTGCCCAGGGAGACGAGCAGTACTTC. The chain uses TRBV12-3 or TRBV12-4 and TRBJ2-7; D may correspond to TRBD1 or TRBD2 (5 bases each). The CDR3 is 12 amino acids. The V end lost 5 bases, the J end lost 5 bases, and 10 bases lay between the germline ends.

This clonotype was counted many times. V and J are TRBV5-1 and TRBJ2-1, with 12 nucleotides matching TRBD2. The CDR3 has 16 residues. Germline V CDR1 and CDR2: SGHRS, YFSETQ. After removal of 4 bases from V and 8 bases from J, the junction contained 10 bases not matched to a gene. The CDR3 spells CASSPKTSGSRDEQFF. Written as DNA, the CDR3 is TGCGCCAGCAGCCCAAAGACTAGCGGGAGCCGGGATGAGCAGTTCTTC.

The chain joins TRBV7-8 to TRBJ2-3, with TRBD2 identical over 10 bases. Unmatched junction bases numbered 11, after V lost 5 bases and J lost 6 bases. This CDR3 is 16 amino acids long. The germline V gene has CDR1 SGHVS and CDR2 FQNEAQ. The CDR3 loop reads CASSIIAGGSPDTQYF. CDR3 coding DNA: TGTGCCAGCAGCATTATAGCGGGGGGTTCCCCCGATACGCAGTATTTT. Supplemented by reference TRBV7-8 and TRBJ2-3, the full variable domain reads GAGVSQSPRYKVAKRGQDVALRCDPISGHVSLFWYQQALGQGPEFLTYFQNEAQLDKSGLPSDRFFAERPEGSVSTLKIQRTQQEDSAVYLCASSIIAGGSPDTQYFGPGTRLTVL.

The chain uses TRBV29-1 and TRBJ2-7; D remains unclear. This CDR3 comprises 15 residues. Per the germline V gene, CDR1 is SQVTM and CDR2 is ANQGSEA. V lost 5 bases to trimming and J lost 2 bases, with 19 bases between them. CDR3 in amino acids: CSVSRYPRYPYEQYF. The CDR3 coding sequence is TGCAGCGTTTCCCGCTACCCACGATATCCCTACGAGCAGTACTTC.

This sequence joins TRBV11-2 and TRBJ2-5; D is perhaps TRBD2 (7 bases). Germline loops: CDR1 SGHAT, CDR2 FQNNGV. V dropped 1 base and J dropped 5 bases, with 11 bases sitting between them. The CDR3 is 14 residues long. CDR3 nucleotides: TGTGCCAGCAGCTTAGGGGGGGGGCTGGAGACCCAGTACTTC. It encodes CASSLGGGLETQYF. Variable domain in full (rest from reference TRBV11-2 and TRBJ2-5): EAGVAQSPRYKIIEKRQSVAFWCNPISGHATLYWYQQILGQGPKLLIQFQNNGVVDDSQLPKDRFSAERLKGVDSTLKIQPAKLEDSAVYLCASSLGGGLETQYFGPGTRLLVL.

This clonotype was counted a few times. The J gene is TRBJ2-1, the V gene TRBV20-1; TRBD2 aligns across 11 bases. CDR3 size: 17 residues. The germline gives CDR1 DFQATT, CDR2 SNEGSKA (reference sequence). J gave up 5 bases and V 2 bases, and 11 bases lay outside the gene matches. CDR3 DNA sequence: TGCAGTGCTAGAAGACTAGCGGGGCTCGAAGGGGACAATGAGCAGTTCTTC. Protein sequence: CSARRLAGLEGDNEQFF.

The chain couples TRBV4-3 to TRBJ2-1, with 7 nucleotides matching TRBD2. Trimming removed 0 bases from V and 5 bases from J; junction bases left unmatched: 13. CDR1 and CDR2 (germline): LGHNA, YSLEER. The CDR3 totals 18 residues. CDR3 nucleotide sequence: TGCGCCAGCAGCCAAGATCTCGCGGGAGAGGGCCCACACAATGAGCAGTTCTTC. Its translation: CASSQDLAGEGPHNEQFF.